The clone carrying this T cell receptor (beta chain) has more than one count but fewer than ten. Its antigen is currently unknown. This CDR3 has 14 amino acids. CDR1 and CDR2 from the germline V gene are SGHVS and FQNEAQ. V was shortened by 6 bases and J by 2 bases, with 11 bases between the two germline ends. Profiling relied on immunoSEQ multiplex PCR, and the TCRdb table lists in-frame clones only, not all of them. This sample has over 150,000 clones, with under 95% found just once. These data are taken from a study of T cell responses to AZD1222 COVID-19 vaccine. Study-wide results and caveats: Two doses of AZD1222 preceded a rise in Spike-specific TCR breadth and depth.

J is TRBJ1-3 and V is TRBV7-8; D remains ambiguous. This TCR was recovered from an adult in good health. Source: peripheral blood, taken on day 0 of AZD1222 vaccination. In DNA, the CDR3 is TGTGCCAGCAGTCTGGCGCTTGCTGGAAACACCATATATTTT. Translation: CASSLALAGNTIYF.